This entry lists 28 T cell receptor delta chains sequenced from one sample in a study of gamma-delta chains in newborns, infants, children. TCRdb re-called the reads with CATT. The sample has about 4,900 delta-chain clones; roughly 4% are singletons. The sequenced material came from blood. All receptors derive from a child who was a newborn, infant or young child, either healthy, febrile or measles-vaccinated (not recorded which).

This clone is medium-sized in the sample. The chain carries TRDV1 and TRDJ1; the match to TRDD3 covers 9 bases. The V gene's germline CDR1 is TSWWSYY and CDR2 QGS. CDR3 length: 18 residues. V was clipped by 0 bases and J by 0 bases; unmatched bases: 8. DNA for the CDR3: TGTGCTCTTGGGGAACTTCATCGGGCTGGGGGATACACCGATAAACTCATCTTT. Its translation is CALGELHRAGGYTDKLIF.

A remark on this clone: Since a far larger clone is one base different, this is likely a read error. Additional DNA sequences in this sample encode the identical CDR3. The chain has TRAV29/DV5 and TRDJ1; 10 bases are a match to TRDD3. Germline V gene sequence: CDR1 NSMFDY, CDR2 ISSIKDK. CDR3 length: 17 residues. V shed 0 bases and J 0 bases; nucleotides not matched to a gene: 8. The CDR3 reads CAASDLGDIFHTDKLIF. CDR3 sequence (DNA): TGTGCAGCAAGCGATCTGGGGGATATCTTTCACACCGATAAACTCATCTTT. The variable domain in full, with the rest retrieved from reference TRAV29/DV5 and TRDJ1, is DQQVKQNSPSLSVQEGRISILNCDYTNSMFDYFLWYKKYPAEGPTFLISISSIKDKNEDGRFTVFLNKSAKHLSLHIVPSQPGDSAVYFCAASDLGDIFHTDKLIFGKGTRVTVEP.

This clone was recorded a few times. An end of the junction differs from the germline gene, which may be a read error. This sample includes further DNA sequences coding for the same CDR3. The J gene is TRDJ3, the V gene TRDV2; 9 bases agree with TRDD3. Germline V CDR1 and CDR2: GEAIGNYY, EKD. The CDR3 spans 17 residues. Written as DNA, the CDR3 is TGTGCCTGCGACATACTGGGGGACTCCTGGGACACCCGACAGATGTTTTTC. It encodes CACDILGDSWDTRQMFF.

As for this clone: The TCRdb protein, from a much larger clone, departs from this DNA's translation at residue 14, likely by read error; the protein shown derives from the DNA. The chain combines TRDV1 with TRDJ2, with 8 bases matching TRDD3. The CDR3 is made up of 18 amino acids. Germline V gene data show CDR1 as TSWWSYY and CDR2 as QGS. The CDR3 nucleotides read TGTGCTCTTGGGGAACGAGAAAACTGGGGGGTCTTGACAGTACAACTCTTCTTT. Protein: CALGERENWGVLTVQLFF.

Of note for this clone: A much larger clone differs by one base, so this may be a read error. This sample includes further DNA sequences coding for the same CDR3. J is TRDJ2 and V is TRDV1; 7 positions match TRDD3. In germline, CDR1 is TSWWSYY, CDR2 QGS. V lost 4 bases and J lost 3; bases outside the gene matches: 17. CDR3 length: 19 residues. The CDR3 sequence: CALGGPFTRLGGMTAQLFF. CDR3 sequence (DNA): TGTGCTCTTGGGGGCCCTTTCACTAGGCTGGGGGGAATGACAGCACAACTCTTCTTT.

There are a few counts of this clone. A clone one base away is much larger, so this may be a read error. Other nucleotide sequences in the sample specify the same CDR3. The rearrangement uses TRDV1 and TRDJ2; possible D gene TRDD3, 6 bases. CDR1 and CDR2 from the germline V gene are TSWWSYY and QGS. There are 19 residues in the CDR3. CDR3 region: CALGEPKMLGGFLTAQLFF. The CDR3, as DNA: TGTGCCCTTGGGGAACCTAAGATGTTGGGGGGTTTTTTGACAGCACAACTCTTCTTT.

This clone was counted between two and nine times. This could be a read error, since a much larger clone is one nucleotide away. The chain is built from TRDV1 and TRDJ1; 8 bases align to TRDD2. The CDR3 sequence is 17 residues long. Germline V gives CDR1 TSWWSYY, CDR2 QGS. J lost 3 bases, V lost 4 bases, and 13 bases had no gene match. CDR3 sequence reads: CALGASAFLTYADKLIF. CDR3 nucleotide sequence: TGTGCTCTTGGGGCTTCGGCCTTCCTAACGTACGCCGATAAACTCATCTTT.

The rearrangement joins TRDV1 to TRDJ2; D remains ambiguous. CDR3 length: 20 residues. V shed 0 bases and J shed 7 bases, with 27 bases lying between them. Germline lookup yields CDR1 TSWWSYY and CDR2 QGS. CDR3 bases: TGTGCTCTTGGGGAACTTCGAAGTGGACCGGGAAGGTACCGTCGAGCACAACTCTTCTTT. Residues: CALGELRSGPGRYRRAQLFF.

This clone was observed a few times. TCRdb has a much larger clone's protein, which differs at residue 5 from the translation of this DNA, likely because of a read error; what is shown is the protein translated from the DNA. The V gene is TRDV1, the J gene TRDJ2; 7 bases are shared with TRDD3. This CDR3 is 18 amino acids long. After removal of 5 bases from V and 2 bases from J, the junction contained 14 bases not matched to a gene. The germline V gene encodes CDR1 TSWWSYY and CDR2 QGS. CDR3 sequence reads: CALGYGGPKGVLTAQLFF. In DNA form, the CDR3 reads TGTGCTCTTGGGTATGGGGGACCTAAAGGAGTGTTGACAGCACAACTCTTCTTT.

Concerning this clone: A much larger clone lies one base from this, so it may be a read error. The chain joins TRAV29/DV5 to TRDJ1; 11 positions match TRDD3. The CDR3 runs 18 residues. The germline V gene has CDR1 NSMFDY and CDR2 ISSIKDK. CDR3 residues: CAAISSYWGIGGTDKPIF. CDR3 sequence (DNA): TGTGCAGCAATATCCTCGTACTGGGGGATAGGGGGGACCGATAAACCCATCTTT. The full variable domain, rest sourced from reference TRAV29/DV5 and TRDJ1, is DQQVKQNSPSLSVQEGRISILNCDYTNSMFDYFLWYKKYPAEGPTFLISISSIKDKNEDGRFTVFLNKSAKHLSLHIVPSQPGDSAVYFCAAISSYWGIGGTDKPIFGKGTRVTVEP.

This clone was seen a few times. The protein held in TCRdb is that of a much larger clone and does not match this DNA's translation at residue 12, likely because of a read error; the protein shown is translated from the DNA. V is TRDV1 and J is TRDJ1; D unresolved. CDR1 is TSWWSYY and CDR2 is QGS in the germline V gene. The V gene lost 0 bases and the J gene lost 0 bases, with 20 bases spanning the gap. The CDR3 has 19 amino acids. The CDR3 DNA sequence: TGTGCTCTTGGGGAACTAGGACTCTTTCTGACCCTGTACACCGATAAACTCATCTTT. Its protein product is CALGELGLFLTLYTDKLIF.

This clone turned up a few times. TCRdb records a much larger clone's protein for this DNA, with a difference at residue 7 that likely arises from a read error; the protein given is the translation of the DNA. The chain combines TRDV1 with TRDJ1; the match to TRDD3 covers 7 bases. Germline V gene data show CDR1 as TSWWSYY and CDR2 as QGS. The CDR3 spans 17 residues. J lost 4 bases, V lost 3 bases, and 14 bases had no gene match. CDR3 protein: CALGETNLTGEIDKLIF. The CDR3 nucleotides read TGTGCTCTTGGGGAGACCAACCTAACTGGGGAAATCGATAAACTCATCTTT.

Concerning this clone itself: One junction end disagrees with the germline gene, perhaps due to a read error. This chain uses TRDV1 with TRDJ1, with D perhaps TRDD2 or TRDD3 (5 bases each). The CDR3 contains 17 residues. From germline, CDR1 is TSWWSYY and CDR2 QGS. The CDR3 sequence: CALWELPFPPWADKLIF. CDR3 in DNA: TGTGCTCTTTGGGAACTCCCCTTTCCTCCCTGGGCCGATAAACTCATCTTT.

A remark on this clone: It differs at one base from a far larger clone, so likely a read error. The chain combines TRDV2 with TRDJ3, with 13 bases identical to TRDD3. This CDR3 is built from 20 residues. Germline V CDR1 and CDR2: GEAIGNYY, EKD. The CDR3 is CACDFLLGDTRSWDARQMFF. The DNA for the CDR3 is TGTGCCTGTGACTTCTTACTGGGGGATACGCGCTCCTGGGACGCCCGACAGATGTTTTTC.

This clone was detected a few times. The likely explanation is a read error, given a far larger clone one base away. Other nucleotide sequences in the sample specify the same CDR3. The CDR3 is CACDPITGGYTDKLIF. The DNA for the CDR3 is TGTGCCTGTGACCCGATAACTGGGGGATATACCGATAAACTCATCTTT. The V and J genes are TRDV2 and TRDJ1, with TRDD3 matching over 11 bases. After removal of 3 bases from V and 2 bases from J, the junction contained 7 bases not matched to a gene. Per germline, CDR1 GEAIGNYY and CDR2 EKD. The CDR3 is made up of 16 amino acids.

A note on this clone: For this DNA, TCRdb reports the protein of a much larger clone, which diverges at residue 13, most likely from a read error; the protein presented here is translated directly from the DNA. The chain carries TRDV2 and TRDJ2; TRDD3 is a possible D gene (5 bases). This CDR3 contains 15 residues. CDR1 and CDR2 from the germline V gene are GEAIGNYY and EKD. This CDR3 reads CACDTGGKGAAQPFF. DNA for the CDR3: TGTGCCTGTGACACCGGAGGGAAGGGGGCAGCACAACCCTTCTTT.

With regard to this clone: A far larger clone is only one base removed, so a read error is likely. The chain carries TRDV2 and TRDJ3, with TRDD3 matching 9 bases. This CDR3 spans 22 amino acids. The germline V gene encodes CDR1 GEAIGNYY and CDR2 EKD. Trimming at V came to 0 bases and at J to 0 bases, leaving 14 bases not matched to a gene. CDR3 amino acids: CACDTGFQGDTPSSWDTRQMFF. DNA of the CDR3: TGTGCCTGTGACACCGGATTTCAGGGGGATACCCCAAGCTCCTGGGACACCCGACAGATGTTTTTC.

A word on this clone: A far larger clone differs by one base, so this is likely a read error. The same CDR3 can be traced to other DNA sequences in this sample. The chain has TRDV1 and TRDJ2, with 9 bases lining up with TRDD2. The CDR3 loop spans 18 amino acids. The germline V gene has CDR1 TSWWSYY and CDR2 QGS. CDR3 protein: CALGELHLPTVLTAQLFF. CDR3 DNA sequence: TGTGCTCTTGGGGAACTCCACCTTCCTACGGTACTGACGGCACAACTCTTCTTT.

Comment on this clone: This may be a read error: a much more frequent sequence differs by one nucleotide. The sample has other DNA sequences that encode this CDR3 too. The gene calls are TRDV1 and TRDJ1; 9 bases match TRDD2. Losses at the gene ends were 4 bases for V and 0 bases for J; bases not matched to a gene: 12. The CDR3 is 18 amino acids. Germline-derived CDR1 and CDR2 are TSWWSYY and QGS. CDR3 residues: CALGVLLPTRPDTDKLIF. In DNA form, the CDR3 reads TGTGCTCTTGGGGTCCTCCTTCCTACGAGGCCGGACACCGATAAACTCATCTTT.

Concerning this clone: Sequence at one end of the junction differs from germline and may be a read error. The CDR3: CACDPLGDTLTAQLFF. As DNA, the CDR3 is TGTGCCTGTGACCCCCTGGGGGATACTTTGACAGCCCAACTCTTCTTT. The chain is built from TRDV2 and TRDJ2, with 11 nucleotides matching TRDD3. This CDR3 comprises 16 residues. Germline assignment: CDR1 GEAIGNYY and CDR2 EKD.

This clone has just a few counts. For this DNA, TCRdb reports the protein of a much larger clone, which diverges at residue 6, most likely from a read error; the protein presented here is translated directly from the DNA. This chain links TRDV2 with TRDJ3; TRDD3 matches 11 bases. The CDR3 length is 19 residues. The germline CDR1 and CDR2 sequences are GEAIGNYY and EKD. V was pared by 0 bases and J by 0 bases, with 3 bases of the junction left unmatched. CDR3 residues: CACDTALGDSSWDTRQMFF. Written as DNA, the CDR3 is TGTGCCTGTGACACCGCACTGGGGGATAGCTCCTGGGACACCCGACAGATGTTTTTC.

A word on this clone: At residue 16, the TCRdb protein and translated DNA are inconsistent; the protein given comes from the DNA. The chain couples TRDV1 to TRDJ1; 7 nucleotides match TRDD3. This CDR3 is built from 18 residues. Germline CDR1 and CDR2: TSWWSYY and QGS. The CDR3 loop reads CALGELSQPGDLANKPIF. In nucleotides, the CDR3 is TGTGCTCTTGGGGAACTAAGTCAACCGGGGGATTTGGCAAATAAACCCATCTTT.

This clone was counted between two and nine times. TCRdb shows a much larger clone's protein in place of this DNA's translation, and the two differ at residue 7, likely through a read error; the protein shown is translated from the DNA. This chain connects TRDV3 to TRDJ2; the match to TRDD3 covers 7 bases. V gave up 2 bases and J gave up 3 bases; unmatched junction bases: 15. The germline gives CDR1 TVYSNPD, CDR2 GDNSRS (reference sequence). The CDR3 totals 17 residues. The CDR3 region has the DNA TGTGCCTTTCAGAGCTACACGGGGGATGCGATGACAGCACAACTCTTCTTT. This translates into CAFQSYTGDAMTAQLFF.

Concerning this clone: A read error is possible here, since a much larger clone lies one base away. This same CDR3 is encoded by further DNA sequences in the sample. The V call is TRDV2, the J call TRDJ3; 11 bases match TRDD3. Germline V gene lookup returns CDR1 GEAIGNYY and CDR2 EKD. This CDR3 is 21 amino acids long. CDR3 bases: TGTGCCTGTGACACCGTACTCTGGGGGATACCCAGCTCCTGGGACACCCGACAGATGTTCTTC. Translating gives CACDTVLWGIPSSWDTRQMFF.

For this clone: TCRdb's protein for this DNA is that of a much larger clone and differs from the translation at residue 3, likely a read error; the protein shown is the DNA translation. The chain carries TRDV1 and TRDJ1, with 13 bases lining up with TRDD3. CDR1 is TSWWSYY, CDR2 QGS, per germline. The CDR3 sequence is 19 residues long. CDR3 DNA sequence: TGTGCTCCTGGGGAAAGGGGGGAATACTGGGGGATACGCGTGGATAAACTCATCTTT. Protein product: CAPGERGEYWGIRVDKLIF.

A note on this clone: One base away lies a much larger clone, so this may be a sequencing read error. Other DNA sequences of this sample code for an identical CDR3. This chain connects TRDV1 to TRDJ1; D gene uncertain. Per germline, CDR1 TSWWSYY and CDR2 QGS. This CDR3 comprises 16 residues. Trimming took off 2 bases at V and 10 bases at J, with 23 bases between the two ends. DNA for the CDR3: TGTGCTCTTGGGGAAAGGACTGACTCCTTTATACCGGGACTCATCTTT. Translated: CALGERTDSFIPGLIF.

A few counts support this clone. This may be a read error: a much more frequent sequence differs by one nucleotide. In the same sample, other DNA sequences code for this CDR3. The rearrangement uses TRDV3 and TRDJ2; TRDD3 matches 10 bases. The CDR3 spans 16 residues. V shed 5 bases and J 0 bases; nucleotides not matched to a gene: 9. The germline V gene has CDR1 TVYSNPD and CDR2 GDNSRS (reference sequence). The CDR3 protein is CALRGGGYALTAQLFF. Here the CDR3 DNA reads TGTGCCCTCCGTGGAGGGGGATACGCTTTGACAGCACAACTCTTCTTT. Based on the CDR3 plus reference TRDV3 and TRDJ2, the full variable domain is CDKVTQSSPDQTVASGSEVVLLCTYDTVYSNPDLFWYRIRPDYSFQFVFYGDNSRSEGADFTQGRFSVKHILTQKAFHLVISPVRTEDSATYYCALRGGGYALTAQLFFGKGTQLIVEP.

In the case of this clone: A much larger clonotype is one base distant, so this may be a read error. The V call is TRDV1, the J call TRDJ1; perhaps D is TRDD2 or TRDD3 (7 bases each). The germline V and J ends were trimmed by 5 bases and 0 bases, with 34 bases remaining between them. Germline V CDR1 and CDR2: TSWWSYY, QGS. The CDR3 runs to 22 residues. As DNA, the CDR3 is TGTGCTCTTGGGAAAACCCGAAGGCCTTCCTGGGGGGCCCGATTGTACACCGATAAACTCATCTTT. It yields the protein CALGKTRRPSWGARLYTDKLIF.